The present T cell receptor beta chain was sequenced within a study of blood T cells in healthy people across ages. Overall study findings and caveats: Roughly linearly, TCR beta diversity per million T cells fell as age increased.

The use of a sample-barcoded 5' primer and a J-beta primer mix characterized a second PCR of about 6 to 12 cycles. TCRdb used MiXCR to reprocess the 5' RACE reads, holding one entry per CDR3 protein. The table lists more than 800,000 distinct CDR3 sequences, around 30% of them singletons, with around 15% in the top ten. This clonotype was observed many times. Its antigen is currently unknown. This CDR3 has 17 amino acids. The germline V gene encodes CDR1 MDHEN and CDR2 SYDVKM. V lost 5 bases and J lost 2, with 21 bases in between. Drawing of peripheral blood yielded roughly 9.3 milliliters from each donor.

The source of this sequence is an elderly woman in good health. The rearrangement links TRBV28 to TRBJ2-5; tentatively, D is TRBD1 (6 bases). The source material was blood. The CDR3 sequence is CASSGGPGPTLQETQYF. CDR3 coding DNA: TGTGCCAGCAGTGGGGGCCCGGGGCCGACATTACAAGAGACCCAGTACTTC. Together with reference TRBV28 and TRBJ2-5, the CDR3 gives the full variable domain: DVKVTQSSRYLVKRTGEKVFLECVQDMDHENMFWYRQDPGLGLRLIYFSYDVKMKEKGDIPEGYSVSREKKERFSLILESASTNQTSMYLCASSGGPGPTLQETQYFGPGTRLLVL.